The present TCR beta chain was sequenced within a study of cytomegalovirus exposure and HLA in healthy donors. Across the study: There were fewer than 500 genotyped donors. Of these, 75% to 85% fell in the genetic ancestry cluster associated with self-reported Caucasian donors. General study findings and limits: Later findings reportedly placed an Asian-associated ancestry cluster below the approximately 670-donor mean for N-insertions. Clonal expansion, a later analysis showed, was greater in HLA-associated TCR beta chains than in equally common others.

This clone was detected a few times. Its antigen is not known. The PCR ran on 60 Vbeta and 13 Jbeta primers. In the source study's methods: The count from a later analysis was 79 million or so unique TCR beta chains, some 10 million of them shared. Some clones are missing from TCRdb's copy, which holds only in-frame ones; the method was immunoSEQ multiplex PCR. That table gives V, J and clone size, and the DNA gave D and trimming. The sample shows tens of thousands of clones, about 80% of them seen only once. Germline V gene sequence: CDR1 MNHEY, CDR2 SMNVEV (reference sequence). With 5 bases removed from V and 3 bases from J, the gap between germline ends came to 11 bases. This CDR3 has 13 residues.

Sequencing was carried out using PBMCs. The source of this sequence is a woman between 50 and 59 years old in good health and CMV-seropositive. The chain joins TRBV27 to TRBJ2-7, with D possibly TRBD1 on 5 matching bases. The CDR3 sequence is CASSPVDIYEQYF. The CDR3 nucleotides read TGTGCCAGCAGTCCCGTGGACATCTACGAGCAGTACTTC.